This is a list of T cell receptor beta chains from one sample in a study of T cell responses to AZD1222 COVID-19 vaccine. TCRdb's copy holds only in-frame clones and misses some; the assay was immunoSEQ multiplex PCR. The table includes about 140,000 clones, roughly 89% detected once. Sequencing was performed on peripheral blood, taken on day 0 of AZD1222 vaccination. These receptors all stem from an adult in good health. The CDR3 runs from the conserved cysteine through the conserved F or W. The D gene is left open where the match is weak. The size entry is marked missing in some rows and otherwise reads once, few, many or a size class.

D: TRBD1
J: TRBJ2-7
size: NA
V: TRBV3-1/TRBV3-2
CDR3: CASSRSRDRVYEQYF
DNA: TGTGCCAGCAGCCGCAGCCGGGACAGGGTCTACGAGCAGTACTTC

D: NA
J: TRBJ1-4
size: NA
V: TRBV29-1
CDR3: CSVDGGTTNEKLFF
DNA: TGCAGCGTTGATGGGGGGACTACTAATGAAAAACTGTTTTTT

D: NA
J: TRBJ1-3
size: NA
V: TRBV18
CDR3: CASSRQSSGNTIYF
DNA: TGTGCCAGCTCCAGACAAAGCTCTGGAAACACCATATATTTT

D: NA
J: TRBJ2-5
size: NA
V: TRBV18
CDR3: CASSPPSTQETQYF
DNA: TGTGCCAGCTCACCGCCGAGCACGCAAGAGACCCAGTACTTC

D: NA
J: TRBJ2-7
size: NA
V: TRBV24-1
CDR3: CATTLRRGNLYF
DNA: TGTGCCACGACTCTCAGGAGGGGGAACCTTTACTTC

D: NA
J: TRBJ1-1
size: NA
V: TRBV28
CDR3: CASGVLNTEAFF
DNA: TGTGCCAGCGGGGTGTTGAACACTGAAGCTTTCTTT

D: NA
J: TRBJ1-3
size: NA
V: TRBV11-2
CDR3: CASSLPPGSSGNTIYF
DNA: TGTGCCAGCAGCTTACCTCCCGGGAGTTCGGGAAACACCATATATTTT

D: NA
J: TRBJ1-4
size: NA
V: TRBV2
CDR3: CASNGGAGWGEKLFF
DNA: TGTGCCAGCAATGGGGGTGCCGGTTGGGGTGAAAAACTGTTTTTT

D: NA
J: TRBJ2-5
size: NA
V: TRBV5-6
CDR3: CASSLGGMETQYF
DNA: TGTGCCAGCAGCTTGGGGGGGATGGAGACCCAGTACTTC

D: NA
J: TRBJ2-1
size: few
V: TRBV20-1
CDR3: CSAGAYNEQFF
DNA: TGCAGTGCGGGAGCTTACAATGAGCAGTTCTTC

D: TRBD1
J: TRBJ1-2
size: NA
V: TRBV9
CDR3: CASSVVGTALSF
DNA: TGTGCCAGCAGCGTAGTGGGGACAGCGCTGTCTTTC

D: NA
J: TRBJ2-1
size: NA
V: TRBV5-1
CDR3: CASSLDYRGGYNEQFF
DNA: TGCGCCAGCAGCTTGGATTACAGGGGAGGATACAATGAGCAGTTCTTC

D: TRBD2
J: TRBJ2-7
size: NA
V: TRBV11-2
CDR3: CASSSLSGTSGRAPYEQYF
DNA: TGTGCCAGCAGCTCGCTATCCGGGACTAGCGGGAGGGCCCCCTACGAGCAGTACTTC

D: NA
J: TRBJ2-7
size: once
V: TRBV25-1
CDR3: CASSSGTPRYEQYF
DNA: TGTGCCAGCAGTTCCGGGACACCACGCTACGAGCAGTACTTC

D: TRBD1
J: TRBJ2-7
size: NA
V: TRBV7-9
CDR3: CASSLPTGGASYEQYF
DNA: TGTGCCAGCAGCTTACCTACAGGGGGAGCATCCTACGAGCAGTACTTC

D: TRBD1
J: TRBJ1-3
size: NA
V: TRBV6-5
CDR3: CASGRTGDSGNTIYF
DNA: TGTGCCAGCGGGCGAACAGGGGACTCTGGAAACACCATATATTTT

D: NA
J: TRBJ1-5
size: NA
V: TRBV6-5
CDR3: CASSSRGGAQHF
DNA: TGTGCCAGCAGTTCCCGAGGCGGGGCCCAGCATTTT

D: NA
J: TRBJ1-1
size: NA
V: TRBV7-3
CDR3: CASSPSGGGNTEAFF
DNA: TGTGCCAGCAGCCCCTCCGGCGGGGGCAACACTGAAGCTTTCTTT

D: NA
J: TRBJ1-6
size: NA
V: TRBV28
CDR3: CASSLFRRLSSYNSPLHF
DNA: TGTGCCAGCAGTTTGTTCAGGAGGCTGAGCTCCTATAATTCACCCCTCCACTTT

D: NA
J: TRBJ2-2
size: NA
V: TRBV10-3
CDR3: CAISEFPTNTGELFF
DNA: TGTGCCATCAGTGAGTTCCCGACGAACACCGGGGAGCTGTTTTTT

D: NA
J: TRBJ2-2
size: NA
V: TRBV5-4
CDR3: CASSLGLLTGELFF
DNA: TGTGCCAGCAGCCTCGGACTGCTCACCGGGGAGCTGTTTTTT

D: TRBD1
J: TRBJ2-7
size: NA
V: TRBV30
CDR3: CAWSVDRDYEQYF
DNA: TGTGCCTGGAGTGTGGACAGGGACTACGAGCAGTACTTC

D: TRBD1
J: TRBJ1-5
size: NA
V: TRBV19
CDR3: CASDRTGGQPQHF
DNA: TGTGCCAGTGACAGGACAGGGGGTCAGCCCCAGCATTTT

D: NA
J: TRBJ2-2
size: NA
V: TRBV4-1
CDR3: CASSQVRGPGELFF
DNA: TGCGCCAGCAGCCAAGTAAGAGGCCCCGGGGAGCTGTTTTTT

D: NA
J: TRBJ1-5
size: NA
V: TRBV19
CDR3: CASRVGEYSNQPQHF
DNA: TGTGCCAGTAGGGTCGGGGAATATAGCAATCAGCCCCAGCATTTT

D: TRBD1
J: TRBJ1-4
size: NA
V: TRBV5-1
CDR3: CASSQMGQGYEKLFF
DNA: TGCGCCAGCAGCCAAATGGGACAGGGGTATGAAAAACTGTTTTTT

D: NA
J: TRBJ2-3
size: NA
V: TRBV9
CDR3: CASSPWLSARGDTQYF
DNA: TGTGCCAGCAGCCCTTGGTTAAGCGCGAGAGGAGATACGCAGTATTTT

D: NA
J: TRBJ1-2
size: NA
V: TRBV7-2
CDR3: CASSSSGVRNYGYTF
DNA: TGTGCCAGCAGCTCGTCAGGGGTCCGAAACTATGGCTACACCTTC

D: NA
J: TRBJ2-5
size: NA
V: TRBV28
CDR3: CASSPHRLQETQYF
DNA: TGTGCCAGCAGCCCACACAGGCTCCAAGAGACCCAGTACTTC

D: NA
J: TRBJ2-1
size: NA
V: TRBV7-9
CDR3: CASSRWRAGIYNEQFF
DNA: TGTGCCAGCAGCCGTTGGAGGGCAGGGATATACAATGAGCAGTTCTTC

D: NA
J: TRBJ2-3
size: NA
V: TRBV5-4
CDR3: CASSLASLASTDTQYF
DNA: TGTGCCAGCAGCTTGGCCAGTCTTGCTAGCACAGATACGCAGTATTTT

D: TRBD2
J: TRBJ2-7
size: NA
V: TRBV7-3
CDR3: CASSPAYLSPSGHYEQYF
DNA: TGTGCCAGCAGCCCAGCATACCTCTCGCCTAGCGGACACTACGAGCAGTACTTC

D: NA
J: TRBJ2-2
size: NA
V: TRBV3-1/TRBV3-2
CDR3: CASSPLGVNTGELFF
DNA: TGTGCCAGCAGCCCTCTAGGGGTAAACACCGGGGAGCTGTTTTTT

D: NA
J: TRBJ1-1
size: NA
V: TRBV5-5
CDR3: CASSPTPSEAFF
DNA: TGTGCCAGCAGCCCCACCCCCAGTGAAGCTTTCTTT

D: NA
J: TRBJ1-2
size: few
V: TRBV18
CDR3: CASSPLAAEDGYTF
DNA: TGTGCCAGCTCACCACTTGCGGCGGAGGATGGCTACACCTTC

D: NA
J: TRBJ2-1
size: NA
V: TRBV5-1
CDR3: CASTPRSEDTANEQFF
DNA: TGCGCCAGCACCCCCCGTTCGGAGGACACAGCCAATGAGCAGTTCTTC